These 3 T cell receptor beta chains were all obtained from the same sample, sequenced in a study of T cell responses to AZD1222 COVID-19 vaccine. Produced via immunoSEQ multiplex PCR; TCRdb's table is partial and in-frame only. The sample has under 150,000 clones; just over 90% are singletons. The sample was peripheral blood, taken on day 0 of AZD1222 vaccination. These receptor sequences come from an adult in good health.

This chain joins TRBV7-2 and TRBJ2-3, with D possibly TRBD1 on 5 matching bases. V lost 5 bases and J lost 3, with 9 bases in between. In germline, CDR1 is SGHTA, CDR2 FQGNSA. The CDR3 length is 13 residues. The CDR3 here is CASSAGWTDTQYF. CDR3 bases: TGTGCCAGCAGCGCAGGGTGGACAGATACGCAGTATTTT.

CDR3 loop: CASSLYGTNIYEQYF. CDR3 DNA: TGTGCCAGCAGTTTATATGGGACAAATATCTACGAGCAGTACTTC. The chain has TRBV28 and TRBJ2-7; possibly TRBD1 for D (6 bases). This CDR3 comprises 15 residues. V was cut by 1 base and J by 3 bases, with 13 bases left in between. CDR1 is MDHEN and CDR2 is SYDVKM in the germline V gene.

The CDR3 nucleotides are TGTGCCATCAGCGGGACAGGGATCCTCTACGAGCAGTACTTC. It is translated as CAISGTGILYEQYF. V usage is TRBV10-3 and J usage is TRBJ2-7; 9 nucleotides agree with TRBD1. Germline assignment: CDR1 ENHRY and CDR2 SYGVKD. The CDR3 covers 14 residues. V shed 6 bases, J shed 3 bases, and the junction held 6 bases outside the gene matches.